The T cell receptor beta chain under discussion was sequenced for a study of blood T cell repertoires in COVID-19. Donors of Cohort 3 who recovered were those that had two negative PCRs, clearance, or symptom resolution. The CDR3 has 13 residues. Between the trimmed V and J ends, which lost 1 base and 14 bases, there was a span of 15 bases. Germline assignment: CDR1 SGHTA and CDR2 FQGNSA. Repertoires were generated with immunoSEQ multiplex PCR, while TCRdb's copy carries only in-frame clones and drops some. In the table there are 150,000 to 200,000 clones, over 80% of which are singletons. Source material: PBMCs or T cells enriched from blood (not recorded which). This receptor was taken from a woman aged 50 to 60 who had recovered from COVID-19. This chain links TRBV7-2 with TRBJ1-5, with no clear D. The DNA for the CDR3 is TGTGCCAGCAGCTTAGGAGGGCCTACGGCAGAGCATTTT. Encoded protein: CASSLGGPTAEHF.